These 18 T cell receptor beta chains originate from one sample sequenced in a study of T cells after yellow fever vaccination (dated by TCRdb to about 2019). Library prep was done by 5' RACE. The data were produced on an Illumina HiSeq 2500. TCRdb reanalyzed the raw reads on its own, using fastp at Q25 for trimming and MiXCR for clone calling, and kept in-frame beta chains. Entries that share a CDR3 protein sequence are merged under the most common genes and DNA. Present in this sample are approximately 550,000 distinct CDR3 sequences, approximately 21% of which were seen just once. The leading ten clones occupy 14% of the sample. Explained via the paper, the treatment or condition label denotes: live attenuated yellow fever vaccine strain. The sample here was PBMCs, taken 15 days after the yellow fever booster vaccination. These receptors all come from a man aged 30-40 years who received the YFV17D yellow fever vaccine.

This clonotype was detected a few times. The chain joins TRBV20-1 to TRBJ2-1, with 7 bases that match TRBD2. J was trimmed by 4 bases and V by 2 bases; bases with no gene match: 11. There are 16 residues in the CDR3. Germline CDR1 and CDR2: DFQATT and SNEGSKA (reference sequence). The CDR3 DNA follows: TGCAGTGCTAGATCGTTGGGAGCGGGACCATACAATGAGCAGTTCTTC. It is translated as CSARSLGAGPYNEQFF.

This clonotype was seen only a few times. This chain links TRBV6-5 with TRBJ2-3; TRBD2 aligns across 12 bases. J gave up 6 bases and V 0 bases, and 4 bases lay outside the gene matches. The CDR3 runs 16 residues. The germline V gene has CDR1 MNHEY and CDR2 SVGAGI. The CDR3 DNA sequence: TGTGCCAGCAGTTACTCGACTAGCGGGAGATTGGATACGCAGTATTTT. Its translation: CASSYSTSGRLDTQYF.

The rearrangement links TRBV3-1 to TRBJ2-2; TRBD2 matches 10 bases. There are 15 residues in the CDR3. V shed 4 bases, J shed 6 bases, and the junction held 5 bases outside the gene matches. Per germline, CDR1 LGHDT and CDR2 YNNKEL (reference sequence). As DNA, the CDR3 is TGTGCCAGCAGCCTTCTAGCGGGAGCTTCCGGGGAGCTGTTTTTT. Amino acid sequence: CASSLLAGASGELFF.

This clonotype appeared a few times. The rearrangement links TRBV6-2 or TRBV6-3 to TRBJ2-7, with 7 bases lining up with TRBD1. CDR3 length: 17 residues. Germline CDR1 and CDR2: MNHEY and SVGEGT. Trimming cost V 6 bases and J 3 bases; bases outside gene matches: 17. The DNA of the CDR3 is TGTGCCAGCAGATCGCTTGCCGGGACAGACTCCTACTACGAGCAGTACTTC. This gives the protein CASRSLAGTDSYYEQYF.

This clonotype was counted only a few times. V usage is TRBV3-1 and J usage is TRBJ2-3, with D unresolved. The CDR3 is made up of 15 amino acids. Germline assignment: CDR1 LGHDT and CDR2 YNNKEL (reference sequence). V shed 1 base and J shed 2 bases, with 10 bases lying between them. The CDR3, as DNA: TGTGCCAGCAGCCAAGTTAACAGCTACACAGATACGCAGTATTTT. Encoded protein: CASSQVNSYTDTQYF.

This clonotype was found a few times. The chain employs TRBV19 and TRBJ2-1; 7 bases are shared with TRBD2. This CDR3 spans 13 amino acids. Germline V lookup: CDR1 LNHDA, CDR2 SQIVND (reference sequence). V lost 5 bases and J lost 9; bases outside the gene matches: 7. CDR3 nucleotide sequence: TGTGCCAGTAGTCAAGCGGGAAAGGCTGAGCAGTTCTTC. As protein: CASSQAGKAEQFF.

The chain employs TRBV20-1 and TRBJ2-7; D possibly corresponds to TRBD2 (5 bases). Germline V gene sequence: CDR1 DFQATT, CDR2 SNEGSKA (reference sequence). CDR3 length equals 11 residues. V lost 6 bases and J lost 9, with 15 bases in between. The CDR3 bases are TGCAGTGCCGCGGAGCCAGCGGTGCAGTACTTC. As protein: CSAAEPAVQYF.

This chain links TRBV5-4 with TRBJ2-5; 10 bases are shared with TRBD1. Germline trimming cut 4 bases from V and 2 bases from J; bases unmatched to any gene: 5. The CDR3 is 15 residues long. The V gene's germline CDR1 is SGHNT and CDR2 YYREEE (reference sequence). DNA of the CDR3: TGTGCCAGCAGCATGGGGACAGGGGTTCAAGAGACCCAGTACTTC. Translating gives CASSMGTGVQETQYF. Combining the CDR3 with reference TRBV5-4 and TRBJ2-5 gives the whole variable domain ETGVTQSPTHLIKTRGQQVTLRCSSQSGHNTVSWYQQALGQGPQFIFQYYREEENGRGNFPPRFSGLQFPNYSSELNVNALELDDSALYLCASSMGTGVQETQYFGPGTRLLVL.

This chain connects TRBV20-1 to TRBJ2-7; perhaps TRBD2 as D (6 bases). CDR3 length equals 14 residues. Germline CDR1 DFQATT, CDR2 SNEGSKA (reference sequence). V dropped 5 bases and J dropped 1 base, with 15 bases sitting between them. CDR3 DNA sequence: TGCAGTGCTCCCGGAGCGGGTTCGTCCTACGAGCAGTACTTC. Translated, it gives CSAPGAGSSYEQYF.

The chain combines TRBV24-1 with TRBJ2-2, with D unresolved. CDR1 is KGHDR, CDR2 SFDVKD, per germline. This CDR3 region has 14 residues. V lost 6 bases and J lost 9, with 16 bases in between. CDR3 in DNA: TGTGCCACCAGTACGTTAGCCATGACCTGGGAGCTGTTTTTT. Protein: CATSTLAMTWELFF.

The V gene is TRBV29-1, the J gene TRBJ2-2; perhaps TRBD1 as D (5 bases). CDR1 and CDR2 (germline): SQVTM, ANQGSEA. The germline V and J ends were trimmed by 3 bases and 6 bases, with 8 bases remaining between them. This CDR3 region has 12 residues. CDR3 bases: TGCAGCGTTGACCAGGGTGCCGGGGAGCTGTTTTTT. This codes for CSVDQGAGELFF.

This clonotype turned up a few times. This chain's CDR3 is CASSLGLGSSKNIQYF. CDR3 sequence (DNA): TGTGCCAGCAGCTTGGGGTTAGGGTCCTCCAAAAACATTCAGTACTTC. The chain couples TRBV7-2 to TRBJ2-4; D not certain. This CDR3 has 16 amino acids. The germline CDR1 and CDR2 sequences are SGHTA and FQGNSA. The V and J ends lost 3 bases and 2 bases respectively, with 14 bases between them.

V usage is TRBV18 and J usage is TRBJ2-2; a possible D gene is TRBD2 (5 bases). The CDR3 is 17 residues long. CDR1 is KGHSH and CDR2 is LQKENI in the germline V gene. The germline V and J ends were trimmed by 0 bases and 1 base, with 12 bases remaining between them. The CDR3 sequence is CASSPPAGLQNTGELFF. CDR3 in DNA: TGTGCCAGCTCACCACCCGCAGGACTTCAGAACACCGGGGAGCTGTTTTTT.

In this sample, this clonotype turned up a few times. The rearrangement uses TRBV19 and TRBJ2-7; D might be TRBD1 (5 bases). The V gene lost 6 bases and the J gene lost 3 bases, with 12 bases spanning the gap. The germline V gene has CDR1 LNHDA and CDR2 SQIVND (reference sequence). The CDR3 consists of 13 residues. CDR3 residues: CASSRTRVYEQYF. Written as DNA, the CDR3 is TGTGCCAGTAGCCGGACACGAGTCTACGAGCAGTACTTC. The full variable domain, with the rest looked up from reference TRBV19 and TRBJ2-7, is DGGITQSPKYLFRKEGQNVTLSCEQNLNHDAMYWYRQDPGQGLRLIYYSQIVNDFQKGDIAEGYSVSREKKESFPLTVTSAQKNPTAFYLCASSRTRVYEQYFGPGTRLTVT.

The chain is built from TRBV9 and TRBJ2-1; D possibly matches TRBD1 or TRBD2 (5 bases each). Trimming stripped 6 bases from V and 4 bases from J, with 11 bases between. The CDR3 loop spans 13 amino acids. Per the germline V gene, CDR1 is SGDLS and CDR2 is YYNGEE. The CDR3 DNA reads TGTGCCAGCACCCCCGAGGGGTACAATGAGCAGTTCTTC. It specifies CASTPEGYNEQFF.

This clonotype was counted only a few times. The chain combines TRBV11-2 with TRBJ2-1; D is ambiguous. Germline values: CDR1 SGHAT, CDR2 FQNNGV. The CDR3 has 13 amino acids. The germline V and J ends were trimmed by 2 bases and 6 bases, with 8 bases remaining between them. CDR3 sequence reads: CASSLLGSNEQFF. In DNA form, the CDR3 reads TGTGCCAGCAGCTTACTGGGCTCCAATGAGCAGTTCTTC.

This clonotype showed up just a few times. The chain couples TRBV6-1 to TRBJ2-3; possible D gene TRBD1, 6 bases. Trimming removed 6 bases at V and 8 bases at J, with 15 bases between. Germline V gives CDR1 MNHNS, CDR2 SASEGT. The CDR3 has 13 residues. CDR3 region: CASRGAGQLTQYF. The DNA for the CDR3 is TGTGCCAGCAGAGGAGCCGGACAGCTTACGCAGTATTTT.

This clonotype was recorded a few times. The chain joins TRBV11-2 to TRBJ2-1; D may be TRBD1 or TRBD2 (6 bases each). V lost 4 bases to trimming and J lost 6 bases, with 19 bases between them. The CDR3 sequence is 16 residues long. In germline, CDR1 is SGHAT, CDR2 FQNNGV. This CDR3 is CASSSRGRGRGNEQFF. CDR3 nucleotides: TGTGCCAGCAGCTCCCGGGGGCGGGGCCGGGGCAATGAGCAGTTCTTC.